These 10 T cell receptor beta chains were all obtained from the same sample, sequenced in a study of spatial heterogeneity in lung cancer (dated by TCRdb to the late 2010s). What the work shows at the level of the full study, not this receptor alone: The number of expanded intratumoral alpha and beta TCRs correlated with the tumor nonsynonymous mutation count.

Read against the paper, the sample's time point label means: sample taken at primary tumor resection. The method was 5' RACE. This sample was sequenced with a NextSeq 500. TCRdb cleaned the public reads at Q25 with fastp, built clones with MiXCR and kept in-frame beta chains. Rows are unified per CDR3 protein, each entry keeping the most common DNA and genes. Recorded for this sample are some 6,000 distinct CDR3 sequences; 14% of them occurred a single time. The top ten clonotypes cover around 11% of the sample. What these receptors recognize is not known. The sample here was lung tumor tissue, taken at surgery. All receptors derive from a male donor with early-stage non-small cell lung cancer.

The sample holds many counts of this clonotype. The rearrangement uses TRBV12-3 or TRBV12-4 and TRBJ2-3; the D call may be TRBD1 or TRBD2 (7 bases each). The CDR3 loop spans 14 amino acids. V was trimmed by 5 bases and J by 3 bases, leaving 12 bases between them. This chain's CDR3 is CASSLRGGTDTQYF. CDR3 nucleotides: TGTGCCAGCAGTCTCAGGGGGGGGACAGATACGCAGTATTTT.

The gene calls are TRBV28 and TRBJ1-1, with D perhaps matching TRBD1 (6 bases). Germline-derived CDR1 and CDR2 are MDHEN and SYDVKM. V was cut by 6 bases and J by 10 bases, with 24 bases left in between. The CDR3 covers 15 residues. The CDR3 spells CASSLVQGSGSGAFF. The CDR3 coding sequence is TGTGCCAGCAGCCTCGTACAGGGAAGTGGTAGCGGAGCTTTCTTT.

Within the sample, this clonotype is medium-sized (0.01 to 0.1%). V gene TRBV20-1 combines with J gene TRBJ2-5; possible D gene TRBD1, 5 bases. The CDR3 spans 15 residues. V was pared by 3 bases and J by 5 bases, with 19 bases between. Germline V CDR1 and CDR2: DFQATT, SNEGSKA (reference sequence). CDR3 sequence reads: CSASSPTTGAETQYF. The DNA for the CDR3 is TGCAGTGCTAGTTCTCCGACAACAGGAGCCGAGACCCAGTACTTC.

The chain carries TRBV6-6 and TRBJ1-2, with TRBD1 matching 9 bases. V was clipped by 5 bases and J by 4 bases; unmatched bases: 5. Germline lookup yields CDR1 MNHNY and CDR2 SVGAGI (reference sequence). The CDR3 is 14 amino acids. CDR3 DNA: TGTGCCAGCAGTCCCGGGACAGGGAGCTATGGCTACACCTTC. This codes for CASSPGTGSYGYTF.

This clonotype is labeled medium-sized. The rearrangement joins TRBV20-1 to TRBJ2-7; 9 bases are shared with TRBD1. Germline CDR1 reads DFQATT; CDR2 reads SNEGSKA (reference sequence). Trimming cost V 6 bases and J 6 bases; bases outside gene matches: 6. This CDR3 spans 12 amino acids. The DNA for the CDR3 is TGCAGTGCAGGGACAGGGCATGGCGAGCAGTACTTC. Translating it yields CSAGTGHGEQYF.

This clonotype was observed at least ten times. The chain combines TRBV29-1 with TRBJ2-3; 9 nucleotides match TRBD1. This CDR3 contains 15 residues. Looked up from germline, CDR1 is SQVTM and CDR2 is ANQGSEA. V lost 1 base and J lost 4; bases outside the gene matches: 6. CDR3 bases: TGCAGCGTTGAAGGTTCGGACAGGGGATCAGATACGCAGTATTTT. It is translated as CSVEGSDRGSDTQYF.

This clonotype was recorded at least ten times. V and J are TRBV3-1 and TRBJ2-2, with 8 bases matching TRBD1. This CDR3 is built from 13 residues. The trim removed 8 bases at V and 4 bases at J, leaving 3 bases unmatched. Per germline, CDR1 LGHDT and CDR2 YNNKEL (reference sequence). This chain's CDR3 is CASRDRPTGELFF. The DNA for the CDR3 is TGTGCCAGCCGGGACAGGCCCACCGGGGAGCTGTTTTTT.

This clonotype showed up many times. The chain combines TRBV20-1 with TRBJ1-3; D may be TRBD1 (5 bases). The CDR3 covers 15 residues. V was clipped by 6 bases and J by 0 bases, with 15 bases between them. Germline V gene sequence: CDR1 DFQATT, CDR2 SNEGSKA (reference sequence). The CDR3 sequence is CSAARQLVSGNTIYF. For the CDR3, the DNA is TGCAGTGCCGCCAGACAGCTTGTCTCTGGAAACACCATATATTTT.

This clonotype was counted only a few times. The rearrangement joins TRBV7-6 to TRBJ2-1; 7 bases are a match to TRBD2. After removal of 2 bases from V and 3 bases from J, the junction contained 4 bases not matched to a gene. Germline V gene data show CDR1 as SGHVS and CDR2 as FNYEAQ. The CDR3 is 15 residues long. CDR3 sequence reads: CASSLRLAVYNEQFF. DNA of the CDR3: TGTGCCAGCAGCTTACGACTAGCAGTCTACAATGAGCAGTTCTTC.

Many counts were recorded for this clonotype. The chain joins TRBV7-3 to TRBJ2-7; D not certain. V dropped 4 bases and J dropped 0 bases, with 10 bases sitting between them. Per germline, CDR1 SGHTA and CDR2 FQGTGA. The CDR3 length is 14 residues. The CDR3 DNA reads TGTGCCAGCAGCTCAGGCCCGAGCTCCTACGAGCAGTACTTC. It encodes CASSSGPSSYEQYF.